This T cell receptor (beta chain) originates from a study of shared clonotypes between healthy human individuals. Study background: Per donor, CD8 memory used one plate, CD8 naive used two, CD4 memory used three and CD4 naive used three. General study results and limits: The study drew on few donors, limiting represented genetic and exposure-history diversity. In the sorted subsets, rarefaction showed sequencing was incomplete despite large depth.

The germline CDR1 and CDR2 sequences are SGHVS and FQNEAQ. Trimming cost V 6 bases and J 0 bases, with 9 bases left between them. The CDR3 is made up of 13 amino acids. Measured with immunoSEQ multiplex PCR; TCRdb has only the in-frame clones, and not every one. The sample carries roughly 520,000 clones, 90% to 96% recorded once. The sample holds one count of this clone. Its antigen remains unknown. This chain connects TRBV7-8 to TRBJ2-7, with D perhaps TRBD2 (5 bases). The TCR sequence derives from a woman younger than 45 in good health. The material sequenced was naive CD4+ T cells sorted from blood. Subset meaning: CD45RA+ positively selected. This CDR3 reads CASSWRSSYEQYF. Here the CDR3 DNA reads TGTGCCAGCAGTTGGAGGAGCTCCTACGAGCAGTACTTC. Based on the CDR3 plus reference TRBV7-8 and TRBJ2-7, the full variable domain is GAGVSQSPRYKVAKRGQDVALRCDPISGHVSLFWYQQALGQGPEFLTYFQNEAQLDKSGLPSDRFFAERPEGSVSTLKIQRTQQEDSAVYLCASSWRSSYEQYFGPGTRLTVT.